Sequencing of this T cell receptor beta chain was carried out in a study of shared clonotypes between healthy human individuals (dated by TCRdb to the early 2020s). The study in broad terms: The cohort included three men and a couple of women between 18 and 49 years of age. For each donor, CD4 naive and CD4 memory were each run on three plates, CD8 naive on two plates, and CD8 memory on one plate. To estimate repertoire size and how much clonotype sharing occurs between individuals, the study deeply sequenced the blood TCR repertoires of roughly 5 healthy adults. Different laboratories and diverse techniques were used to prepare libraries and sequence TCR repertoires, to increase sequencing depth and limit assay-specific biases. Each donor's leukapheresis produced roughly between roughly 0.85 and 10 billion PBMCs. Results the study describes overall, beyond this receptor: Pairwise subsampling led to the expectation that sequencing depth would affect the degree of clonotype sharing among donors. Incomplete sequencing was indicated by rarefaction of sorted-subset datasets, despite the large sequencing depth. Naive subsets generally had larger estimated clonotype richness than memory subsets. Sampling was limited to blood, and TCR repertoires in tissue likely differ from TCR repertoires in blood. Across four donors, approximately 5% of naive CD4, 3% to 3.5% of naive CD8, around 2.5% of memory CD4, and roughly 0.41% of memory CD8 clonotypes were shared. Compared with non-shared clonotypes, clonotypes shared by all four sorted-subset donors had higher generation probabilities. The genetic and exposure-history diversity represented was limited by the small number of donors.

A single count supports this clone. This clone's antigen is unknown. There are no base qualities to consult, and no much larger clone falls within one base. CD8 naive samples consisted of CD45RO-negative cells that were positively selected for CCR7, yielding a CD45RA+CCR7+ population without TemRA cells. The donors were healthy, HIV-negative adults with no recently reported acute infections or vaccinations. Every donor was a Caucasian adult residing in Nashville, Tennessee, USA. Blood was obtained by leukapheresis, after which PBMCs were separated by Ficoll-Histopaque density gradient centrifugation and cryopreserved in liquid nitrogen vapor phase. Analytical flow cytometry was used to check the purity and quantity of each magnetically sorted T cell population. Each sorted fraction had its genomic DNA isolated and then quantified by UV absorbance on a Nanodrop 2000c. Using the deep immunoSEQ assay, TCR CDR3 regions were amplified from genomic DNA by multiplex PCR. Extracted genomic DNA from each cell subset was distributed evenly across all wells of several immunoSEQ 96-well plates, and each plate was treated as a replicate. Each replicate PCR for sorted subsets received approximately 220 ng genomic DNA, equal to roughly 33,000 T cell genomes. The purified libraries were quantified using a Qubit 3.0 fluorometer, sized with a Bioanalyzer 2100, and then quantified again using the KAPA Library Quantification kit. A separate single-read 150-cycle Illumina NextSeq 550 flow cell was used to sequence each immunoSEQ 96-well plate. Processing in the source paper ran as follows. Because the immunoSEQ output included only junctional sequences and no quality scores, the filtering could not be the same as the filtering used for full-length reads. To assign V/J genes and CDR3, sequences were annotated against IMGT germline references using PyIR, a Python wrapper for IgBLAST v1.9. Any read was removed if the V/J assignment was weak (E-value above 1e-6), the CDR3 was missing, or the read contained stop codons, out-of-frame junctions, or ambiguous translated residues. V3J clonotypes were defined by identical inferred V gene, J gene, and CDR3 amino acid sequence. Percentage overlap between repertoires was computed as shared unique clonotypes divided by the size of the smaller repertoire. RTK rarefaction, the Chao1 estimator, and Recon v2.1 estimates of unobserved clonotypes were used to assess repertoire richness. Generation probabilities were computed with OLGA for all TCRbeta clonotypes obtained by the gDNA method from several donors. TCRdb obtained this table from immuneACCESS and retained in-frame rearrangements with V and J assigned. These tables miss some clones; where compared with another copy, unresolved V genes account for less than half of the shortfall, and the remainder is unexplained. The V and J calls and the clone size are those of that table, but D and trimming were determined from the DNA. This sample holds roughly 2.1 million clones; 85% to 95% were observed only once. Clones ranked in the top ten supply approximately 1.7% of the sample.

The CDR3, cysteine through phenylalanine, is 15 amino acids long. Just the 45-base CDR3 DNA is kept, in frame starting at base 1. V is clipped by 1 base and J by 2 bases, and the sequence between their germline boundaries is 13 bases long. The germline V gene (reference sequence) yields SGHKS for CDR1 and YYEKEE for CDR2. The V and J segments used are TRBV5-5 and TRBJ2-7, with the identity of the D gene unclear. This clonotype was obtained from a man younger than 30 in good health. Some clones in this sample may be carry-over from other donors' samples. The specimen sequenced was naive CD8+ T cells from PBMCs. The intended sense of this specimen's cell subset or site label: CD45RA+CCR7+. The encoded CDR3 is CASSLFPGRTYEQYF. In nucleotide form, the sequence is TGTGCCAGCAGCTTGTTCCCCGGCAGAACCTACGAGCAGTACTTC.